This TCR beta chain was obtained from a study of shared clonotypes between healthy human individuals. Data came from immunoSEQ multiplex PCR; TCRdb stores just in-frame clones and leaves some out. The sample holds about 2.1 million clones; 93% are singletons and the top ten take around 1.8%. Study-wide results and limits: Specimens sampled were limited to blood, with tissue repertoires likely differing. A reduction in generation probabilities was seen for non-shared clonotypes relative to those shared by all four donors.

The CDR3 spans 15 residues. The ends were cut back, 0 bases at V and 7 bases at J, with 16 bases in the middle. The germline CDR1 and CDR2 sequences are MGHRA and YSYEKL. Terminally differentiated effector memory CD45RA+ cells were left out of the naive CD8 fraction, which was CD45RO-negative and positively selected for CCR7. Nashville, Tennessee was home to all donors, who were Caucasian adults. As to this clone: Antigen: not known.

Sequencing was performed on naive CD8+ T cells from PBMCs. The TCR comes from a man younger than 30 in good health. Some clones in this sample may be carry-over from other donors' samples. The rearrangement links TRBV4-1 to TRBJ2-7, with D maybe TRBD2 (5 bases). In DNA form, the CDR3 reads TGCGCCAGCAGCCAAGATCCGAGAAAGTCGGGAGAGCAGTACTTC. It translates to CASSQDPRKSGEQYF.